These 30 T cell receptor beta chains came from one sample sequenced in a study of blood T cell repertoires in COVID-19. TCRdb's copy holds only in-frame clones and misses some; the assay was immunoSEQ multiplex PCR. Altogether approximately 120,000 clones are present, about 86% being singletons, with the ten largest covering about 4%. Material: peripheral blood. These receptors all stem from a woman in her fifties or sixties with acute or convalescent COVID-19.

This chain links TRBV4-1 with TRBJ2-3; possibly TRBD2 for D (6 bases). Trimming took 4 bases from V and 5 from J, leaving 22 bases between them. Per the germline V gene, CDR1 is MGHRA and CDR2 is YSYEKL. The CDR3 loop spans 17 amino acids. The CDR3 coding sequence is TGCGCCAGCAGCCGCCAAGACTTACTAGCTTTTGGAGATACGCAGTATTTT. Translated: CASSRQDLLAFGDTQYF.

The V and J genes are TRBV5-8 and TRBJ2-7, with 9 positions matching TRBD2. Germline CDR1 reads SGHTS; CDR2 reads YDEGEE. Trimming cost V 1 base and J 1 base; bases outside gene matches: 12. The CDR3 sequence is 18 residues long. CDR3 bases: TGTGCCAGCAGCTTGAGTCCTAGCGGGAAATTCCAATCCTACGAGCAGTACTTC. It specifies CASSLSPSGKFQSYEQYF.

The chain is built from TRBV28 and TRBJ2-7; TRBD1 matches at 9 bases. The length of the CDR3 is 12 residues. Germline loops: CDR1 MDHEN, CDR2 SYDVKM. Trimming cost V 8 bases and J 3 bases; bases outside gene matches: 2. CDR3 sequence reads: CASGTGSYEQYF. The CDR3 coding sequence is TGTGCCAGCGGGACAGGGAGCTACGAGCAGTACTTC.

This clone appeared a few times. The gene calls are TRBV6-6 and TRBJ2-1, with D possibly matching TRBD2 (6 bases). The CDR3 sequence is 16 residues long. The germline V and J ends were trimmed by 3 bases and 8 bases, with 20 bases remaining between them. Germline CDR1 MNHNY, CDR2 SVGAGI (reference sequence). The CDR3 loop reads CASSYGRRAAGDEQFF. DNA of the CDR3: TGTGCCAGCAGTTATGGGCGGAGGGCAGCCGGGGATGAGCAGTTCTTC.

This clone was seen a few times. V usage is TRBV5-1 and J usage is TRBJ1-3, with no clear D. Germline CDR1 is SGHRS and CDR2 is YFSETQ. The CDR3 length is 16 residues. Trimming shortened V by 0 bases and J by 0 bases, and 10 bases separated the two germline ends. The CDR3 DNA reads TGCGCCAGCAGCTTGGTGGGGAGTCTCTCTGGAAACACCATATATTTT. It codes for CASSLVGSLSGNTIYF.

The chain links TRBV11-2 to TRBJ2-7, with 7 bases fitting TRBD1. V lost 3 bases, J lost 0 bases, and 2 bases stayed unmatched. The CDR3 totals 14 residues. Germline values: CDR1 SGHAT, CDR2 FQNNGV. The CDR3: CASSLGQSSYEQYF. CDR3 sequence (DNA): TGTGCCAGCAGCTTGGGACAGAGCTCCTACGAGCAGTACTTC. The entire variable domain, with the rest obtained from reference TRBV11-2 and TRBJ2-7, is as follows: EAGVAQSPRYKIIEKRQSVAFWCNPISGHATLYWYQQILGQGPKLLIQFQNNGVVDDSQLPKDRFSAERLKGVDSTLKIQPAKLEDSAVYLCASSLGQSSYEQYFGPGTRLTVT.

The rearrangement uses TRBV2 and TRBJ2-4; the match to TRBD2 covers 11 bases. Germline V gene sequence: CDR1 SNHLY, CDR2 FYNNEI. V shed 2 bases, J shed 1 base, and the junction held 7 bases outside the gene matches. The length of the CDR3 is 18 residues. CDR3 in DNA: TGTGCCAGCAGTGAACTAGCGGGAGGCCGGGGGGCCAAAAACATTCAGTACTTC. Translation: CASSELAGGRGAKNIQYF.

The chain uses TRBV30 and TRBJ2-2, with a weak D call TRBD2 (6 bases). Trimming removed 5 bases at V and 5 bases at J, with 12 bases between. CDR3 length: 13 residues. Germline V gene sequence: CDR1 GTSNPN, CDR2 SVGIG (reference sequence). CDR3 in amino acids: CAWQGAGTGELFF. CDR3 coding DNA: TGTGCCTGGCAAGGGGCGGGAACCGGGGAGCTGTTTTTT.

The chain employs TRBV5-1 and TRBJ2-3; tentative D call: TRBD2 (5 bases). This CDR3 spans 14 amino acids. Germline loops: CDR1 SGHRS, CDR2 YFSETQ. Trimming cost V 5 bases and J 1 base, with 11 bases left between them. CDR3 in amino acids: CASRLEPGTDTQYF. CDR3 bases: TGCGCCAGCAGACTAGAGCCGGGCACAGATACGCAGTATTTT. Filled out from reference TRBV5-1 and TRBJ2-3, the complete variable domain reads KAGVTQTPRYLIKTRGQQVTLSCSPISGHRSVSWYQQTPGQGLQFLFEYFSETQRNKGNFPGRFSGRQFSNSRSEMNVSTLELGDSALYLCASRLEPGTDTQYFGPGTRLTVL.

V gene TRBV12-3 or TRBV12-4 combines with J gene TRBJ1-1; D ambiguous. This CDR3 is built from 13 residues. V gave up 6 bases and J gave up 0 bases, with 8 bases separating them. The CDR3 region has the DNA TGTGCCAGCAGATCCCAGATGAACACTGAAGCTTTCTTT. This gives the protein CASRSQMNTEAFF.

This sequence joins TRBV19 and TRBJ1-4; D may be TRBD1 (5 bases). CDR3 length: 17 residues. The germline V gene encodes CDR1 LNHDA and CDR2 SQIVND (reference sequence). The V gene lost 5 bases and the J gene lost 0 bases, with 16 bases spanning the gap. In nucleotides, the CDR3 is TGTGCCAGTAGTTCCGGACAATTTAAAGCAACTAATGAAAAACTGTTTTTT. Amino acids: CASSSGQFKATNEKLFF.

The gene calls are TRBV7-8 and TRBJ1-5; 8 bases map to TRBD1. V lost 4 bases and J lost 0; bases outside the gene matches: 8. Germline assignment: CDR1 SGHVS and CDR2 FQNEAQ. The CDR3 extends over 17 amino acids. Here the CDR3 DNA reads TGTGCCAGCAGCTCTTCGACAGGGGTGGATAGCAATCAGCCCCAGCATTTT. Its protein is CASSSSTGVDSNQPQHF. Looking up the rest from reference TRBV7-8 and TRBJ1-5 gives the full variable domain: GAGVSQSPRYKVAKRGQDVALRCDPISGHVSLFWYQQALGQGPEFLTYFQNEAQLDKSGLPSDRFFAERPEGSVSTLKIQRTQQEDSAVYLCASSSSTGVDSNQPQHFGDGTRLSIL.

This clone occurred once. The rearrangement links TRBV19 to TRBJ2-4; D call uncertain. This CDR3 contains 13 residues. V was clipped by 6 bases and J by 6 bases, with 12 bases between them. Germline V CDR1 and CDR2: LNHDA, SQIVND (reference sequence). CDR3 amino acids: CASSTTTLNIQYF. The DNA of the CDR3 is TGTGCCAGTAGCACCACGACTCTAAACATTCAGTACTTC. Variable domain in full (rest from reference TRBV19 and TRBJ2-4): DGGITQSPKYLFRKEGQNVTLSCEQNLNHDAMYWYRQDPGQGLRLIYYSQIVNDFQKGDIAEGYSVSREKKESFPLTVTSAQKNPTAFYLCASSTTTLNIQYFGAGTRLSVL.

The CDR3 loop reads CASRSGASTEAFF. The CDR3 nucleotides are TGTGCCAGCAGGTCAGGGGCGAGCACTGAAGCTTTCTTT. The V and J genes are TRBV27 and TRBJ1-1, with D perhaps TRBD1 (6 bases). The CDR3 is 13 amino acids. Trimming took off 6 bases at V and 4 bases at J, with 12 bases between the two ends. CDR1 is MNHEY, CDR2 SMNVEV, per germline (reference sequence).

The chain couples TRBV30 to TRBJ1-5; D possibly corresponds to TRBD1 (5 bases). V lost 2 bases and J 5 bases, leaving 16 bases between the germline ends. The CDR3 totals 15 residues. Germline CDR1 GTSNPN, CDR2 SVGIG (reference sequence). The CDR3 nucleotides are TGTGCCTGGAGTCCGCCGGGACTTTACCATCAGCCCCAGCATTTT. The encoded protein is CAWSPPGLYHQPQHF.

CDR3 region: CASSYDLTWGYTF. The CDR3 region has the DNA TGTGCCAGCAGCTACGACCTGACTTGGGGCTACACCTTC. The rearrangement joins TRBV5-4 to TRBJ1-2; D is undetermined. Trimming removed 3 bases from V and 8 bases from J, with 14 bases in between. CDR3 length: 13 amino acids. Per germline, CDR1 SGHNT and CDR2 YYREEE (reference sequence).

J is TRBJ1-1 and V is TRBV7-2, with D perhaps TRBD1 (6 bases). This CDR3 has 14 residues. V was cut by 0 bases and J by 5 bases, with 10 bases left in between. Per the germline V gene, CDR1 is SGHTA and CDR2 is FQGNSA. CDR3 nucleotide sequence: TGTGCCAGCAGCTTAGCCCAGGGGTGGACTGAAGCTTTCTTT. Encoded protein: CASSLAQGWTEAFF.

CDR3 coding DNA: TGTGCCAGCAATCTGGGACTTACTGGGACCCAGTACTTC. This codes for CASNLGLTGTQYF. The rearrangement joins TRBV2 to TRBJ2-5, with a tentative D call TRBD2 (6 bases). The CDR3 extends over 13 amino acids. CDR1 and CDR2 from the germline V gene are SNHLY and FYNNEI. Trimming pared 7 bases from V and 7 bases from J, leaving 16 bases between.

CDR3 residues: CASSFDGGLSSYEQYF. DNA of the CDR3: TGTGCCAGCAGTTTTGACGGCGGACTAAGCTCCTACGAGCAGTACTTC. This rearrangement joins TRBV6-5 to TRBJ2-7; possible D gene TRBD2, 6 bases. Germline-derived CDR1 and CDR2 are MNHEY and SVGAGI. With 4 bases removed from V and 0 bases from J, the gap between germline ends came to 16 bases. This CDR3 has 16 amino acids.

This clone was seen only a few times. The rearrangement uses TRBV6-1 and TRBJ2-1; 8 bases are shared with TRBD2. J gave up 2 bases and V 2 bases, and 5 bases lay outside the gene matches. This CDR3 has 16 residues. The germline gives CDR1 MNHNS, CDR2 SASEGT. DNA for the CDR3: TGTGCCAGCAGTGAACCGCGGGAGGCCGCCTACAATGAGCAGTTCTTC. Protein sequence: CASSEPREAAYNEQFF.

The V call is TRBV10-2, the J call TRBJ2-4; TRBD2 matches at 8 bases. V lost 4 bases to trimming and J lost 3 bases; unmatched junction nucleotides: 14. CDR1 and CDR2 from the germline V gene are WSHSY and SAAADI. The CDR3 contains 18 residues. In DNA form, the CDR3 reads TGCGCCAGCAGTGGTGCGGGAGGTACTATTTCGGTCAAAAACATTCAGTACTTC. This gives the protein CASSGAGGTISVKNIQYF.

The rearrangement joins TRBV19 to TRBJ1-4, with 7 positions matching TRBD1. Germline V CDR1 and CDR2: LNHDA, SQIVND (reference sequence). The CDR3 is 18 residues long. After removal of 5 bases from V and 0 bases from J, the junction contained 12 bases not matched to a gene. The CDR3 sequence: CASSLRLGQFPTNEKLFF. As DNA, the CDR3 is TGTGCCAGTAGTTTACGACTGGGACAGTTTCCAACTAATGAAAAACTGTTTTTT.

The chain employs TRBV3-1 (or the pseudogene TRBV3-2) and TRBJ2-3, with TRBD1 as a possible D gene (6 bases). V lost 3 bases, J lost 2 bases, and 9 bases lay in between. The CDR3 length is 14 residues. In germline, CDR1 is LGHDT, CDR2 YNNKEL (reference sequence). This CDR3 reads CASSHGTNTDTQYF. In DNA, the CDR3 is TGTGCCAGCAGCCACGGGACAAACACAGATACGCAGTATTTT.

The chain employs TRBV2 and TRBJ2-3; TRBD2 matches at 7 bases. The CDR3 spans 16 residues. Germline-derived CDR1 and CDR2 are SNHLY and FYNNEI. V shed 5 bases and J 2 bases; nucleotides not matched to a gene: 10. This chain's CDR3 is CASSFFGGSNTDTQYF. Written as DNA, the CDR3 is TGTGCCAGCAGTTTCTTCGGGGGGTCAAACACAGATACGCAGTATTTT. Looking up the rest from reference TRBV2 and TRBJ2-3 gives the full variable domain: EPEVTQTPSHQVTQMGQEVILRCVPISNHLYFYWYRQILGQKVEFLVSFYNNEISEKSEIFDDQFSVERPDGSNFTLKIRSTKLEDSAMYFCASSFFGGSNTDTQYFGPGTRLTVL.

The sample holds many counts of this clone. Additional DNA sequences in this sample encode the identical CDR3. The chain carries TRBV28 and TRBJ1-5; tentatively, D is TRBD1 (5 bases). Germline V gene data show CDR1 as MDHEN and CDR2 as SYDVKM. V was clipped by 5 bases and J by 5 bases, with 10 bases between them. This CDR3 is 13 amino acids long. The CDR3 bases are TGTGCCAGCAGTCGATCAGGGTATCAGCCCCAGCATTTT. The encoded protein is CASSRSGYQPQHF.

This rearrangement joins TRBV6-5 to TRBJ1-1; weak D call: TRBD1 (6 bases). With 7 bases removed from V and 5 bases from J, the gap between germline ends came to 20 bases. From germline, CDR1 is MNHEY and CDR2 SVGAGI. The CDR3 extends over 15 amino acids. The CDR3 here is CASTLGGGGGTEAFF. In DNA, the CDR3 is TGTGCCAGCACCTTAGGTGGAGGGGGGGGTACTGAAGCTTTCTTT.

This clone was seen a few times. The V call is TRBV3-1 (or the pseudogene TRBV3-2), the J call TRBJ1-1, with D possibly TRBD1 on 6 matching bases. Germline V gene lookup returns CDR1 LGHDT and CDR2 YNNKEL (reference sequence). This CDR3 has 14 amino acids. V shed 1 base and J shed 7 bases, with 13 bases lying between them. The CDR3: CASSQVQGKSEAFF. CDR3 coding DNA: TGTGCCAGCAGCCAAGTACAGGGAAAGAGTGAAGCTTTCTTT.

Comment on this clone: The same CDR3 can be traced to other DNA sequences in this sample. V and J are TRBV13 and TRBJ1-2; tentative D call: TRBD1 (5 bases). The CDR3 totals 13 residues. CDR1 PRHDT and CDR2 FYEKMQ come from the germline V gene (reference sequence). V lost 2 bases and J 4 bases, leaving 8 bases between the germline ends. CDR3 in amino acids: CASSLSQGYGYTF. The CDR3 DNA reads TGTGCCAGCAGCTTAAGTCAGGGCTATGGCTACACCTTC.

The gene calls are TRBV2 and TRBJ2-5, with 8 bases lining up with TRBD2. The CDR3 loop spans 14 amino acids. V was clipped by 10 bases and J by 5 bases; unmatched bases: 12. Germline-derived CDR1 and CDR2 are SNHLY and FYNNEI. The CDR3 here is CAISRAGEVETQYF. The CDR3 DNA is TGTGCCATCAGCCGAGCGGGAGAGGTTGAGACCCAGTACTTC. Full variable domain (outside the CDR3, taken from reference TRBV2 and TRBJ2-5): EPEVTQTPSHQVTQMGQEVILRCVPISNHLYFYWYRQILGQKVEFLVSFYNNEISEKSEIFDDQFSVERPDGSNFTLKIRSTKLEDSAMYFCAISRAGEVETQYFGPGTRLLVL.

In this sample, this clone turned up a few times. This rearrangement joins TRBV19 to TRBJ1-6; D uncertain. The V and J ends lost 3 bases and 7 bases respectively, with 10 bases between them. The CDR3 spans 14 residues. From germline, CDR1 is LNHDA and CDR2 SQIVND (reference sequence). In DNA form, the CDR3 reads TGTGCCAGTAGTATCGGACGGGGAAATTCACCCCTCCACTTT. Its protein product is CASSIGRGNSPLHF.